This TCR beta chain was identified in a study of blood T cell repertoires in COVID-19 (TCRdb year 2020). About the investigation overall: Samples covering the acute and convalescent phases of COVID-19 were provided by collaborators in the United States, Italy and Spain. A freely available public database, intended as a resource for researchers studying the immune response to SARS-CoV-2, is where the repertoires were released. Subjects who had been exposed to COVID-19, were actively infected with it, or had recovered from it provided the deeply sampled blood TCRbeta repertoires that made up the dataset. Where available, HLA class I and class II types were taken from metadata supplied by the sample provider and were not determined by assay-based typing. Samples came from the ongoing ImmuneRACE study (first 160 participants) plus 1,254 subjects from 6 global collaborators. A de-identified subject ID, COVID-19 status, age in years and sex were almost always included in the sample metadata. The prospective study material was composed of cDNA or gDNA derived from T cells, B-cell-depleted T cells, or PBMCs. Results and caveats for the whole study, not just this receptor: The amount of clinical and demographic metadata varied by source and participant and was provided uncurated.

The immunoSEQ Assay, a bias-controlled multiplex PCR, was used to amplify TCRbeta CDR3 regions from genomic DNA. The authors' analysis ran thus. Nucleated cell counts per sample were estimated from amplification of reference gene primers within the assay. Sequence reads were collapsed and filtered to measure the absolute abundance of every unique TCRbeta CDR3 rearrangement. Productive Simpson clonality was computed per sample as the square root of Simpson's diversity index over productive rearrangements. Drawn from immuneACCESS, this table holds only the in-frame rearrangements with V and J called that TCRdb kept. Clones are partly lost; checked studies trace under half to an unresolved V gene and leave the rest unexplained. V, J and clone size reflect that table, while D and trimming were determined from the DNA. This sample lists about 85,000 clones; nearly 90% were detected once. More than 3.5% of the sample is held by the ten biggest clonotypes.

Each collaborating institution followed its own protocols to collect whole blood in K2EDTA tubes. For TCRbeta analysis, collaborator samples were shipped as frozen whole blood, as isolated PBMCs, or as DNA extracted from either sample type. CDR1 and CDR2, looked up from the germline V gene, are MNHEY and SVGEGT. Its CDR3 holds 15 amino acids, cysteine through phenylalanine. The entry retains the CDR3 DNA only, 45 bases that are in frame from base 1. V gives up 2 bases and J gives up 0 bases, and the segment between their germline ends measures 9 bases. As concerns this clone: The target of this receptor is not known. Base-call qualities are not available, and no considerably larger clone is one nucleotide away.

Sequencing used peripheral blood. The chain employs TRBV6-2 or TRBV6-3 and TRBJ2-3, and TRBD2 may be the D gene, going by 5 matching bases. This TCR derives from a woman of 80 years or more with active or convalescent COVID-19. The nucleotide sequence is TGTGCCAGCAGTTACGACTATTCTAGCACAGATACGCAGTATTTT. Its protein is CASSYDYSSTDTQYF.